Below are 5 T cell receptor beta chains sequenced from a single sample in a study of T cell repertoires in cytomegalovirus infection. TCRdb re-derived calls from the reads in MiXCR, one entry per CDR3 protein. The sample lists some 400,000 distinct CDR3 sequences, roughly a third occurring once. The sample comprised PBMCs. These receptors came from a human donor in good health (CMV status not recorded). Some clones in this sample may be carry-over from other donors' samples.

This clonotype has more than one count but fewer than ten. V usage is TRBV19 and J usage is TRBJ2-7, with 8 bases lining up with TRBD1. Germline loops: CDR1 LNHDA, CDR2 SQIVND (reference sequence). J lost 2 bases, V lost 4 bases, and 4 bases had no gene match. This CDR3 region has 14 residues. CDR3 nucleotides: TGTGCCAGTAGTACGGGACAGGTGACCTACGAGCAGTACTTC. This translates into CASSTGQVTYEQYF.

In its sample, this clonotype was seen a few times. The V and J genes are TRBV28 and TRBJ2-5; 7 positions agree with TRBD1. The length of the CDR3 is 12 residues. The germline gives CDR1 MDHEN, CDR2 SYDVKM. V was pared by 11 bases and J by 1 base, with 4 bases of the junction left unmatched. The CDR3 DNA reads as TGTGCCGCGTCAGGGGGCCAAGAGACCCAGTACTTC. This translates into CAASGGQETQYF.

Worth noting for this clonotype: Given the absence of the conserved phenylalanine or tryptophan at the CDR3 end, a read error is likely. As DNA, the CDR3 is TGTGCCAGCACCCGGACGGAAAACACTGAAGCTTTCTTG. Its protein is CASTRTENTEAFL. This chain links TRBV6-2 or TRBV6-3 with TRBJ1-1; unclear D gene. The V gene's germline CDR1 is MNHEY and CDR2 SVGEGT. The V end was cut by 7 bases, the J end by 2 bases, with 11 bases between. The CDR3 has 13 residues.

Only a few counts were recorded for this clonotype. The V and J genes are TRBV4-3 and TRBJ2-7; D is possibly TRBD1 (6 bases). Trimming pared 0 bases from V and 2 bases from J, leaving 14 bases between. The CDR3 extends over 16 amino acids. Germline assignment: CDR1 LGHNA and CDR2 YSLEER. This CDR3 reads CASSQDWGRRAYEQYF. For the CDR3, the DNA is TGCGCCAGCAGCCAAGATTGGGGGCGCAGGGCCTACGAGCAGTACTTC.

This clonotype was counted between two and nine times. This chain uses TRBV7-2 with TRBJ2-3; 7 bases fit TRBD2. Germline V gene sequence: CDR1 SGHTA, CDR2 FQGNSA. After removal of 1 base from V and 1 base from J, the junction contained 8 bases not matched to a gene. The CDR3 has 17 amino acids. CDR3 sequence (DNA): TGTGCCAGCAGCTTAGGGCTCGGGGGGTCCCGCACAGATACGCAGTATTTT. Amino acids: CASSLGLGGSRTDTQYF.